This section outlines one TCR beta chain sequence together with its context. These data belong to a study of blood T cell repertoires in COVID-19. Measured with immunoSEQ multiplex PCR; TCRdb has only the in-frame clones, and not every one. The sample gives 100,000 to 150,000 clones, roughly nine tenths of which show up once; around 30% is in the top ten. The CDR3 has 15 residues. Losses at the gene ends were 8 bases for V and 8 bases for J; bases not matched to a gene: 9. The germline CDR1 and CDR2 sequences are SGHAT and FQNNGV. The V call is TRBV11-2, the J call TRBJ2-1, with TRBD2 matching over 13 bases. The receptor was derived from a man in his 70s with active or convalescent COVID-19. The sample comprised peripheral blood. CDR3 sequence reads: CASARTSGSTHEQFF. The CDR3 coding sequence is TGTGCCAGCGCCCGGACTAGCGGGAGTACGCATGAGCAGTTCTTC. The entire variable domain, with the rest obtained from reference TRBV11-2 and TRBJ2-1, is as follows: EAGVAQSPRYKIIEKRQSVAFWCNPISGHATLYWYQQILGQGPKLLIQFQNNGVVDDSQLPKDRFSAERLKGVDSTLKIQPAKLEDSAVYLCASARTSGSTHEQFFGPGTRLTVL.